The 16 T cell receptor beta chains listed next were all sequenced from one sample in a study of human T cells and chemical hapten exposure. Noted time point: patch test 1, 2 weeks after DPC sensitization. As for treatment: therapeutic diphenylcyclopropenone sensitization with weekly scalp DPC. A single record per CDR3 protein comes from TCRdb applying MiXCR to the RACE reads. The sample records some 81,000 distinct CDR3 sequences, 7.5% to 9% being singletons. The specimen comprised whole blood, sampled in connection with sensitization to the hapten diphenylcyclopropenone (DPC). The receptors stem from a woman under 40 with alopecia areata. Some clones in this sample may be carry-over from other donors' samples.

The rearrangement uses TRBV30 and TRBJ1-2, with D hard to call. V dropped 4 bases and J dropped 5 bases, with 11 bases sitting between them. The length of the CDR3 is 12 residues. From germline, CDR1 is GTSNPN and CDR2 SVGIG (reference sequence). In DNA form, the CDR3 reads TGTGCCTGGACTATAAATACTTATGGCTACACCTTC. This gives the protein CAWTINTYGYTF.

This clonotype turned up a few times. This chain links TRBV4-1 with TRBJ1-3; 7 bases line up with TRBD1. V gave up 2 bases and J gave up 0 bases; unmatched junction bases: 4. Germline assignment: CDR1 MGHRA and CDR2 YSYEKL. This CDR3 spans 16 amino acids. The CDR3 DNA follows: TGCGCCAGCAGCCAAAAAACAGGGGACTCTGGAAACACCATATATTTT. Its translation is CASSQKTGDSGNTIYF.

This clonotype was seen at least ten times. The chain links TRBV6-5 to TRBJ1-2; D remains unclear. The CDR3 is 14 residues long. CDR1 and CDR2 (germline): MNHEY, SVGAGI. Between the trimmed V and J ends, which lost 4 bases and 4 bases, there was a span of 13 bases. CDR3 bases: TGTGCCAGCAGTTCGACCCCCCGGCGCTATGGCTACACCTTC. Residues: CASSSTPRRYGYTF.

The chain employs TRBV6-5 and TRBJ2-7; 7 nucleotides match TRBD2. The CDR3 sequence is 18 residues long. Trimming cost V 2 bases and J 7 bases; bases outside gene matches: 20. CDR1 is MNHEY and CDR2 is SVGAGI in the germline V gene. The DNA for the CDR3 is TGTGCCAGCAGTTACGCCATGCGGGGGTCCTACCCCACTTCGGAGCAGTACTTC. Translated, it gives CASSYAMRGSYPTSEQYF.

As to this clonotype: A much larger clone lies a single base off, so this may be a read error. The CDR3 DNA reads as TGTGCCATCAGTGAGTCTGGGACAGCACTTATGGACACTGAAGCTTTCTTT. Its protein is CAISESGTALMDTEAFF. The gene calls are TRBV10-3 and TRBJ1-1, with TRBD1 matching 7 bases. V was clipped by 0 bases and J by 3 bases; unmatched bases: 10. Germline CDR1 and CDR2: ENHRY and SYGVKD. The CDR3 loop spans 17 amino acids.

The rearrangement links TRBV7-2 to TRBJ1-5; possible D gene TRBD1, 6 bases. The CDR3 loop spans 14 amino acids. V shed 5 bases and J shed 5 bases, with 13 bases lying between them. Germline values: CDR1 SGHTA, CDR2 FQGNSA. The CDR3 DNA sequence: TGTGCCAGCAGCGGATACAGGGCAGATCAGCCCCAGCATTTT. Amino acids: CASSGYRADQPQHF.

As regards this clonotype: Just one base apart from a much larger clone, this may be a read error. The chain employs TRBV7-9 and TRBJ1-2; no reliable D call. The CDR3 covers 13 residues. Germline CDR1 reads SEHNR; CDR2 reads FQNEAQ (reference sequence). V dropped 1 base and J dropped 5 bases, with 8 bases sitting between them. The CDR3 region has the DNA TGTGCCAGCAGCTTAGTGGGCCTTTATGGCTACACCTTC. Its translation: CASSLVGLYGYTF.

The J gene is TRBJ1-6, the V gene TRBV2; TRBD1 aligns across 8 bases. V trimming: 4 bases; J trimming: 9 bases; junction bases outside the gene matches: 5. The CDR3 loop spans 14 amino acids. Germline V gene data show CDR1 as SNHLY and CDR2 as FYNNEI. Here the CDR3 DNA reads TGTGCCAGCAGTGTTCAGGGGGCGATTTCACCCCTCCACTTT. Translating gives CASSVQGAISPLHF.

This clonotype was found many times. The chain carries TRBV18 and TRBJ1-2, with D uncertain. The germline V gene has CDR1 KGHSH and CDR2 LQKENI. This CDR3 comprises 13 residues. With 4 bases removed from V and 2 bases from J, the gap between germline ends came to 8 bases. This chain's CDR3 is CASSLQENYGYTF. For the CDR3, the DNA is TGTGCCAGCTCACTTCAGGAGAACTATGGCTACACCTTC.

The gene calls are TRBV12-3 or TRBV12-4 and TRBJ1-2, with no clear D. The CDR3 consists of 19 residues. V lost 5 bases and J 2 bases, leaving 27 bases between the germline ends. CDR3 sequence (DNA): TGTGCCAGCAGTCCCAACCCCGGGAGGCAGGAGATCGGGAACTATGGCTACACCTTC. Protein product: CASSPNPGRQEIGNYGYTF.

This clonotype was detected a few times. CDR3: CSVIVGADNQPQHF. CDR3 nucleotide sequence: TGCAGCGTTATCGTCGGGGCGGACAATCAGCCCCAGCATTTT. The chain combines TRBV29-1 with TRBJ1-5; D perhaps matches TRBD1 (5 bases). V lost 5 bases, J lost 3 bases, and 14 bases lay in between. The CDR3 is 14 residues long. From germline, CDR1 is SQVTM and CDR2 ANQGSEA.

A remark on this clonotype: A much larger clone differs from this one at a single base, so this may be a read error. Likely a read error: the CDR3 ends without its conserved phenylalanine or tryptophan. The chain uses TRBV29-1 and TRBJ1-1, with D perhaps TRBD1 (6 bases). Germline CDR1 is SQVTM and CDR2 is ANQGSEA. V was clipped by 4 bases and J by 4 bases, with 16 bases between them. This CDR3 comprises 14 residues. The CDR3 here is CSVGLGGPSTEAFL. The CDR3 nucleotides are TGCAGCGTTGGACTCGGGGGCCCCAGCACTGAAGCTTTCCTT.

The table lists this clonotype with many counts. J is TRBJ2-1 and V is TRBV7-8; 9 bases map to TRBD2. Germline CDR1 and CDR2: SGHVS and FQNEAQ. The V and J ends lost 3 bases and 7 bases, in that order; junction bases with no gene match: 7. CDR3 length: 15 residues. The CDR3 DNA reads TGTGCCAGCAGCTTCCGGGCGGGGGGGAGAAATGAGCAGTTCTTC. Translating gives CASSFRAGGRNEQFF.

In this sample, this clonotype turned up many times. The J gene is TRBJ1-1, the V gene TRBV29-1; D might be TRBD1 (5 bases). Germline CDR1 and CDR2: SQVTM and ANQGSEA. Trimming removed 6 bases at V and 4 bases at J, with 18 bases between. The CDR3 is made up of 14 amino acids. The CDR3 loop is CSVRWARAVTEAFF. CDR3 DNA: TGCAGCGTCCGCTGGGCCAGGGCAGTCACTGAAGCTTTCTTT.

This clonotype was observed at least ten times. Here the CDR3 DNA reads TGCAGTGCTAGAGATCCCGGGCCAGGGAACACCGGGGAGCTGTTTTTT. Encoded protein: CSARDPGPGNTGELFF. This chain connects TRBV20-1 to TRBJ2-2; D not resolved. CDR1 and CDR2 (germline): DFQATT, SNEGSKA (reference sequence). This CDR3 comprises 16 residues. Trimming cost V 0 bases and J 1 base, with 12 bases left between them.

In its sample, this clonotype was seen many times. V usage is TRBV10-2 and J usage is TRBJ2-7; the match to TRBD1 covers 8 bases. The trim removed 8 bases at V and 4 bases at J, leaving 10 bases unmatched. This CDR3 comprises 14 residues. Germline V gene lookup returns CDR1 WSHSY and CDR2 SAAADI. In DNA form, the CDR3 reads TGCGCCAGCCATCCGGGACAGGCTACGTACGAGCAGTACTTC. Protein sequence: CASHPGQATYEQYF.